The source of this TCR beta chain is a study of blood T cell repertoires in COVID-19. The V end lost 3 bases, the J end lost 4 bases, and 15 bases lay between the germline ends. In germline, CDR1 is LNHDA, CDR2 SQIVND (reference sequence). CDR3 size: 15 residues. Method: immunoSEQ multiplex PCR; TCRdb's copy keeps in-frame clones and lacks some. In the table there are 150,000 or so clones, over 70% of which are singletons. This chain links TRBV19 with TRBJ1-1; D might be TRBD1 (5 bases). The source is a woman aged 40 to 49 with acute COVID-19. Specimen: PBMCs or T cells enriched from blood (not recorded which). This chain's CDR3 is CASSIEGFGGTEAFF. The CDR3 region has the DNA TGTGCCAGTAGTATCGAGGGATTCGGGGGCACTGAAGCTTTCTTT.